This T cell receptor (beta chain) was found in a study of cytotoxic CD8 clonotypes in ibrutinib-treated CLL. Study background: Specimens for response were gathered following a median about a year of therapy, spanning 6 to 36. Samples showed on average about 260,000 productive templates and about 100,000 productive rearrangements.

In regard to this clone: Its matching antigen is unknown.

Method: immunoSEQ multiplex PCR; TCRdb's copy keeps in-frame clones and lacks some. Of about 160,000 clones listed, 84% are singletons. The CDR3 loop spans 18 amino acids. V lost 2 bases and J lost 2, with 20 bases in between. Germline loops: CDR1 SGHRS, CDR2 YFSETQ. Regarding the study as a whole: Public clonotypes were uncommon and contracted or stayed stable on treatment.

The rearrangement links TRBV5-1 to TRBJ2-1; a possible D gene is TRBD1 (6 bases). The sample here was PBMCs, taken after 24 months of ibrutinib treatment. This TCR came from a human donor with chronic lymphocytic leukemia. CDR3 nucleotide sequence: TGCGCCAGCAGCTTCGTGACCCGGGACATGGGGCCCTACAATGAGCAGTTCTTC. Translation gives CASSFVTRDMGPYNEQFF.